This entry describes one T cell receptor (beta chain). RNA transcripts gave rise to amplified TCR beta CDR3 regions. Primed by the HTBI set, a first-round RT-PCR was run on the TCR CDR3. In TCRdb, the multiplex PCR reads were re-called with MiXCR into one record per CDR3 protein. This sample has under 400,000 distinct CDR3 sequences, with 11% to 15% found just once. Germline V gene sequence: CDR1 MGHDK, CDR2 SYGVNS. The CDR3 extends over 12 amino acids. Trimming pared 4 bases from V and 7 bases from J, leaving 11 bases between. The sample comes from a study of T cells in Graves' hyperthyroidism and ophthalmopathy. Hyperthyroidism was newly diagnosed in patients aged 18 to 65 (duration under 2 months). Patients were excluded for uncontrolled infection, other autoimmune disease, pregnancy or lactation. Clinical symptoms, serum thyroxine, TRAb, thyroid ultrasound and orbital computed tomography informed diagnoses.

The receptor was isolated from a woman in her sixties or seventies with Graves' hyperthyroidism. This chain joins TRBV25-1 and TRBJ2-7; D may be TRBD1 or TRBD2 (5 bases each). The source material was blood. CDR3 nucleotides: TGTGCCAGCAGTGGAGGGGCGGATGAGCAGTACTTC. Its protein is CASSGGADEQYF.